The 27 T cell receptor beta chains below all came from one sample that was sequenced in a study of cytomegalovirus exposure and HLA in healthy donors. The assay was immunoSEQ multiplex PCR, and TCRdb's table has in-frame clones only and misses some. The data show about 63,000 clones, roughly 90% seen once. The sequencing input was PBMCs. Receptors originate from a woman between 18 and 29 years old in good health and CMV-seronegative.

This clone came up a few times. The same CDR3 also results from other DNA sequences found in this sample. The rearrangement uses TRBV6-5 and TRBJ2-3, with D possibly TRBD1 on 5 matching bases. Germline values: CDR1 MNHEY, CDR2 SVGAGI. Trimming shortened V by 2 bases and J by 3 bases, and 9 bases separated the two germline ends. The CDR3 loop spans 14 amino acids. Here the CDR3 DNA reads TGTGCCAGCAGTTACGACAGAGAGACAGATACGCAGTATTTT. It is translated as CASSYDRETDTQYF.

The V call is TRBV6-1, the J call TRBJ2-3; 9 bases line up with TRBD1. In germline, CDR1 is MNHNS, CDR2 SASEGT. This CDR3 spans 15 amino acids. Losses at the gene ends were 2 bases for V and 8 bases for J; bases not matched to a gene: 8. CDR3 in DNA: TGTGCCAGCAGTGAACCGGGACAGGGCTCGGGTACGCAGTATTTT. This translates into CASSEPGQGSGTQYF.

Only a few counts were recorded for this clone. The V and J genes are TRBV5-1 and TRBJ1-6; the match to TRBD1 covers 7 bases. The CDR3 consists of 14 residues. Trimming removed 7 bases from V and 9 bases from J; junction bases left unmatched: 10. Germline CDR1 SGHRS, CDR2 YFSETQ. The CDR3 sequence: CASSTSRGSSPLHF. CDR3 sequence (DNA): TGCGCCAGCTCCACAAGCAGGGGGAGTTCACCCCTCCACTTT.

As DNA, the CDR3 is TGTGCCAGCAGGGATCTCCGGACTAGCGGAGGGGGGGAGCAGTTCTTC. This encodes CASRDLRTSGGGEQFF. The chain couples TRBV6-6 to TRBJ2-1, with 10 bases fitting TRBD2. Germline CDR1 is MNHNY and CDR2 is SVGAGI (reference sequence). The junction had 15 bases not matched to a gene; V was cut back by 6 bases and J by 10 bases. The CDR3 runs 16 residues.

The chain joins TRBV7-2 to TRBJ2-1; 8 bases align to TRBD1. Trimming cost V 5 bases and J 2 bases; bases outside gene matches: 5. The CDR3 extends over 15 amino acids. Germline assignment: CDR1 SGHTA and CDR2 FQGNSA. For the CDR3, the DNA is TGTGCCAGCAGCGCCGGACAGGGCCCCTACAATGAGCAGTTCTTC. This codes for CASSAGQGPYNEQFF.

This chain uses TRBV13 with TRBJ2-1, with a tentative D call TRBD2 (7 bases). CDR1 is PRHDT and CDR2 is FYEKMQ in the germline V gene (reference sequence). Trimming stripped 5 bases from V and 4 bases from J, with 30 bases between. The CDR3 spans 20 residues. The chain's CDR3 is CASSRLEGGVLPSVYNEQFF. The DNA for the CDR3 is TGTGCCAGCAGCCGCTTAGAAGGGGGGGTTCTCCCCTCGGTGTACAATGAGCAGTTCTTC. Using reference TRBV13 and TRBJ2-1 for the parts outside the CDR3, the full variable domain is AAGVIQSPRHLIKEKRETATLKCYPIPRHDTVYWYQQGPGQDPQFLISFYEKMQSDKGSIPDRFSAQQFSDYHSELNMSSLELGDSALYFCASSRLEGGVLPSVYNEQFFGPGTRLTVL.

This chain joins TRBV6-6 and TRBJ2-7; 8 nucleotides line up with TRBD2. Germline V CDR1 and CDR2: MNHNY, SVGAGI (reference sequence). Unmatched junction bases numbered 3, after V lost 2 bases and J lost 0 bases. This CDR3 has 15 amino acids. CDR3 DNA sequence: TGTGCCAGCAGTTACAAGCGGGGGAACTCCTACGAGCAGTACTTC. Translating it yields CASSYKRGNSYEQYF.

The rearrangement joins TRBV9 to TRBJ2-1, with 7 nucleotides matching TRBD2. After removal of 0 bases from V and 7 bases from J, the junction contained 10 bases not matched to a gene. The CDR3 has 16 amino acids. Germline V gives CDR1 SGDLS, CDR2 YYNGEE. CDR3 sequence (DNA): TGTGCCAGCAGCGTAGGCGGGGGACCCCCCTTGAATGAGCAGTTCTTC. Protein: CASSVGGGPPLNEQFF.

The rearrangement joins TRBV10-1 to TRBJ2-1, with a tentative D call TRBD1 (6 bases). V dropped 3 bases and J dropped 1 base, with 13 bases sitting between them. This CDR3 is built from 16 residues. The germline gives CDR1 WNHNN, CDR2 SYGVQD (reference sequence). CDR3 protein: CASSEVGGSSYNEQFF. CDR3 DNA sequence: TGCGCCAGCAGTGAAGTAGGGGGTAGTTCCTACAATGAGCAGTTCTTC.

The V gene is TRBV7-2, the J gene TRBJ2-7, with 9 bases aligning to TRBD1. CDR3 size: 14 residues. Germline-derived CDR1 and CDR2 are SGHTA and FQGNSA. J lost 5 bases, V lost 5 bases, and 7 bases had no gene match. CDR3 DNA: TGTGCCAGCAGCATCGGACAGGGGCGGGACGAGCAGTACTTC. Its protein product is CASSIGQGRDEQYF.

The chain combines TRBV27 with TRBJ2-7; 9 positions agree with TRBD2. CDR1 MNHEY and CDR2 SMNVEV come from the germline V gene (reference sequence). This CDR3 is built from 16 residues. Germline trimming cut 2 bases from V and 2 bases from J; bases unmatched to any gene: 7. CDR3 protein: CASSLMSGGPPYEQYF. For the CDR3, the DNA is TGTGCCAGCAGTTTAATGAGCGGGGGGCCCCCCTACGAGCAGTACTTC.

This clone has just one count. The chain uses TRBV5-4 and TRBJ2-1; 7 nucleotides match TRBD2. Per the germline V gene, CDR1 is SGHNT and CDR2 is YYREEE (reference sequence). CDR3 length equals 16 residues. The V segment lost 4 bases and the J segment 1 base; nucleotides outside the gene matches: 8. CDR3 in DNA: TGTGCCAGCAGCGGTGGACTAGGGGATTCCTACAATGAGCAGTTCTTC. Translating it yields CASSGGLGDSYNEQFF.

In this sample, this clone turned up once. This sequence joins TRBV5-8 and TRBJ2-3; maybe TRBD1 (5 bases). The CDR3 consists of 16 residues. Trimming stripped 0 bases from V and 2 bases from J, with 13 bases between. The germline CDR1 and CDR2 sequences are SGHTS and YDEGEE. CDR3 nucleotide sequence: TGTGCCAGCAGCTTGGCCTGGGGCAGAGACACAGATACGCAGTATTTT. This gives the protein CASSLAWGRDTDTQYF.

CDR3 sequence reads: CASRVRGEQYF. The CDR3 DNA reads TGCGCCAGCAGAGTGCGGGGCGAGCAGTACTTC. The V gene is TRBV10-1, the J gene TRBJ2-7, with D tentatively TRBD2 (6 bases). Germline V gene data show CDR1 as WNHNN and CDR2 as SYGVQD (reference sequence). Between the trimmed V and J ends, which lost 6 bases and 6 bases, there was a span of 9 bases. This CDR3 comprises 11 residues.

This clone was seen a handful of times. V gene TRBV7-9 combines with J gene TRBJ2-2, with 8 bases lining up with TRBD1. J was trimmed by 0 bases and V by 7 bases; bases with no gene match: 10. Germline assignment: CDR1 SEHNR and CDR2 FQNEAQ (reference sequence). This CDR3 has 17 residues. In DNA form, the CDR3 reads TGTGCCAGCACTAAACCCGGGACAGGTTCGAACACCGGGGAGCTGTTTTTT. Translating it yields CASTKPGTGSNTGELFF.

This CDR3 is CASSTTEAGAAEKLFF. In nucleotides, the CDR3 is TGTGCCAGCAGTACCACCGAAGCAGGGGCGGCCGAAAAACTGTTTTTT. The rearrangement uses TRBV28 and TRBJ1-4, with a weak D call TRBD1 (6 bases). The CDR3 spans 16 residues. V gave up 5 bases and J gave up 8 bases, with 21 bases separating them. Germline V gene sequence: CDR1 MDHEN, CDR2 SYDVKM. The full variable domain, with the rest looked up from reference TRBV28 and TRBJ1-4, is DVKVTQSSRYLVKRTGEKVFLECVQDMDHENMFWYRQDPGLGLRLIYFSYDVKMKEKGDIPEGYSVSREKKERFSLILESASTNQTSMYLCASSTTEAGAAEKLFFGSGTQLSVL.

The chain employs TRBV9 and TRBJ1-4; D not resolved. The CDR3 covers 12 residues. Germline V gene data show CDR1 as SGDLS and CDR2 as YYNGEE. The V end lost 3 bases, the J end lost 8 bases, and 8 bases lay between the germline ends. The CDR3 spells CASSGGGEKLFF. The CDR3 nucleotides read TGTGCCAGCAGCGGAGGTGGGGAAAAACTGTTTTTT.

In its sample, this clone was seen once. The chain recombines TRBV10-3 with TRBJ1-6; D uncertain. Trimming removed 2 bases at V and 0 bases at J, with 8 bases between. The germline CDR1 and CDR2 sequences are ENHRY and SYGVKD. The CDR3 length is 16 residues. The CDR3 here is CAISEGLSSYNSPLHF. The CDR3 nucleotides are TGTGCCATCAGTGAGGGCTTAAGCTCCTATAATTCACCCCTCCACTTT.

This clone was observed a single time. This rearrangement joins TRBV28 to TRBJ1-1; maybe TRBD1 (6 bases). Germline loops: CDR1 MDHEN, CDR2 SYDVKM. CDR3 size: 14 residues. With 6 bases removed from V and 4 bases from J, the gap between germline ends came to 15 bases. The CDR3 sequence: CASSSGAGGTEAFF. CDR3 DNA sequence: TGTGCCAGCAGCTCAGGGGCCGGCGGCACTGAAGCTTTCTTT.

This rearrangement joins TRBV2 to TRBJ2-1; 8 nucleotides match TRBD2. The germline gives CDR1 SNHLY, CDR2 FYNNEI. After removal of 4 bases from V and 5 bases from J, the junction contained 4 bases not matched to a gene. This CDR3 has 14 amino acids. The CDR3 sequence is CASSVLLADNEQFF. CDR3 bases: TGTGCCAGCAGTGTTCTACTAGCGGACAATGAGCAGTTCTTC.

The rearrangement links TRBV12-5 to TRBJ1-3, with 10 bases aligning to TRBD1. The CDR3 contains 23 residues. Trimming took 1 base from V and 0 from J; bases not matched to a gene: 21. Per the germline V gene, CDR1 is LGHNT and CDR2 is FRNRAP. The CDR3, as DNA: TGTGCTAGTGGTTTGGGTAAAACTCGGCCGGGACAGGGGTTAAGGAGCTCTGGAAACACCATATATTTT. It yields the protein CASGLGKTRPGQGLRSSGNTIYF.

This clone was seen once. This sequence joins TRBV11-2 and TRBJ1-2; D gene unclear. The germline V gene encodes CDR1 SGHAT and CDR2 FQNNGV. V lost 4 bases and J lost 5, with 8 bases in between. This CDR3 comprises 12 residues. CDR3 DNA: TGTGCCAGCAGCTCCCTCAGTTATGGCTACACCTTC. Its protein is CASSSLSYGYTF.

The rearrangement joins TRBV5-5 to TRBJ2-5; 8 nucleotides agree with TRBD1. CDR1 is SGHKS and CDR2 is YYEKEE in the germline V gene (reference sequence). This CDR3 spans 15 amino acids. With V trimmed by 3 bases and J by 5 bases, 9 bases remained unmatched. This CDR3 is CASSSLPGGAETQYF. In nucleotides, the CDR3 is TGTGCCAGCAGCTCCCTCCCAGGGGGCGCGGAGACCCAGTACTTC.

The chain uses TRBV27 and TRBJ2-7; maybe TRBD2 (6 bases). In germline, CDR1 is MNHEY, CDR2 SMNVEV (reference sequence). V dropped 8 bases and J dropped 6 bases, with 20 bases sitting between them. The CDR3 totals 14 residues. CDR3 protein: CASQLEAGSIEQYF. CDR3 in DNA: TGTGCCAGCCAATTAGAGGCGGGATCCATCGAGCAGTACTTC.

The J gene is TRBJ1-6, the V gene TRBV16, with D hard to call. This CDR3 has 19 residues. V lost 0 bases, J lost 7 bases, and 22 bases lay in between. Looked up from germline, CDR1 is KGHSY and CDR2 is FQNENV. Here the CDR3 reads CASSQSYGYIRGQNSPLHF. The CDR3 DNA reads TGTGCCAGCAGCCAATCTTACGGGTATATTCGGGGTCAGAATTCACCCCTCCACTTT.

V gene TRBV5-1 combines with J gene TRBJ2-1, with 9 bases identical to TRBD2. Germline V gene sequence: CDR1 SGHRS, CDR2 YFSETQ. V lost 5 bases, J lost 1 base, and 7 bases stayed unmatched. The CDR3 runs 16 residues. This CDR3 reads CASSVAGGRSYNEQFF. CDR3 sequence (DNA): TGCGCCAGCAGTGTGGCGGGGGGGCGGTCCTACAATGAGCAGTTCTTC.

This chain's CDR3 is CASSQGLAGGSSYEQYF. CDR3 DNA: TGCGCCAGCAGCCAGGGACTAGCGGGAGGTTCGTCCTACGAGCAGTACTTC. This chain links TRBV5-1 with TRBJ2-7; 15 bases fit TRBD2. Per the germline V gene, CDR1 is SGHRS and CDR2 is YFSETQ. The CDR3 loop spans 17 amino acids. V shed 4 bases, J shed 1 base, and the junction held 6 bases outside the gene matches.